This entry lists 18 T cell receptor beta chains sequenced from one sample in a study of T cell responses to AZD1222 COVID-19 vaccine. The table came from immunoSEQ multiplex PCR; TCRdb's copy has only in-frame clones and leaves some out. The profile shows under 120,000 clones, around 96% of them singletons. The sequences come from peripheral blood, collected on day 0 of AZD1222 vaccination. The source of these receptors is an adult in good health.

The rearrangement links TRBV9 to TRBJ1-2; TRBD1 might be the D (5 bases). V gave up 3 bases and J gave up 1 base, with 7 bases separating them. This CDR3 region has 13 residues. The germline V gene has CDR1 SGDLS and CDR2 YYNGEE. CDR3 sequence: CASSAGINYGYTF. In nucleotides, the CDR3 is TGTGCCAGCAGCGCAGGGATTAACTATGGCTACACCTTC.

The J gene is TRBJ1-1, the V gene TRBV11-2; D ambiguous. Germline V gene lookup returns CDR1 SGHAT and CDR2 FQNNGV. The V and J ends lost 1 base and 1 base respectively, with 13 bases between them. CDR3 length: 16 residues. This CDR3 reads CASSLALLYRNTEAFF. The CDR3 DNA follows: TGTGCCAGCAGCTTAGCACTCTTATACAGGAACACTGAAGCTTTCTTT.

The V and J genes are TRBV12-3 or TRBV12-4 and TRBJ1-2; D gene uncertain. CDR3 size: 12 residues. Trimming took off 3 bases at V and 6 bases at J, with 8 bases between the two ends. CDR3 nucleotide sequence: TGTGCCAGCAGTTTTGCCGGAAATGGCTACACCTTC. Amino acids: CASSFAGNGYTF.

This clone was observed a single time. The chain combines TRBV27 with TRBJ1-1; unclear D gene. Trimming removed 7 bases from V and 5 bases from J, with 11 bases in between. Germline V gives CDR1 MNHEY, CDR2 SMNVEV (reference sequence). The CDR3 totals 12 residues. Here the CDR3 reads CASKIGLTEAFF. In DNA form, the CDR3 reads TGTGCCAGCAAGATCGGGCTGACTGAAGCTTTCTTT.

This clone was picked up one time. The rearrangement joins TRBV28 to TRBJ1-2; D gene unclear. The germline V gene has CDR1 MDHEN and CDR2 SYDVKM. V was trimmed by 6 bases and J by 4 bases, leaving 15 bases between them. The CDR3 spans 14 residues. The CDR3: CASSFESASYGYTF. CDR3 nucleotide sequence: TGTGCCAGCAGCTTCGAAAGTGCATCCTATGGCTACACCTTC.

This chain uses TRBV28 with TRBJ1-5; no clear D. V lost 6 bases and J 7 bases, leaving 10 bases between the germline ends. This CDR3 comprises 12 residues. The V gene's germline CDR1 is MDHEN and CDR2 SYDVKM. In DNA form, the CDR3 reads TGTGCCAGCAGATCGGGAAACCAGCCCCAGCATTTT. This encodes CASRSGNQPQHF.

This chain links TRBV7-3 with TRBJ1-2, with D possibly being TRBD1 (6 bases). The V end lost 4 bases, the J end lost 5 bases, and 23 bases lay between the germline ends. This CDR3 spans 17 amino acids. Looked up from germline, CDR1 is SGHTA and CDR2 is FQGTGA. This chain's CDR3 is CASSSLLGARPQYGYTF. CDR3 nucleotides: TGTGCCAGCAGCTCACTTCTGGGGGCCCGTCCCCAATATGGCTACACCTTC.

The rearrangement uses TRBV7-2 and TRBJ1-6; 7 bases agree with TRBD1. The CDR3 consists of 15 residues. V dropped 2 bases and J dropped 4; count of bases not matched to a gene: 2. In germline, CDR1 is SGHTA, CDR2 FQGNSA. The CDR3 is CASSLKGAYNSPLHF. The CDR3 coding sequence is TGTGCCAGCAGCTTAAAGGGGGCATATAATTCACCCCTCCACTTT.

The CDR3 loop reads CASSLSGTSNQPQHF. CDR3 in DNA: TGTGCCAGCAGCTTATCGGGGACTAGCAATCAGCCCCAGCATTTT. The chain recombines TRBV7-9 with TRBJ1-5; a weak D match, TRBD1 (5 bases). V was cut by 2 bases and J by 0 bases, with 8 bases left in between. This CDR3 comprises 15 residues. Germline V CDR1 and CDR2: SEHNR, FQNEAQ (reference sequence).

The genes are TRBV7-6 and TRBJ2-1, with TRBD2 identical over 12 bases. This CDR3 spans 16 amino acids. V gave up 5 bases and J gave up 4 bases; unmatched junction bases: 6. Germline-derived CDR1 and CDR2 are SGHVS and FNYEAQ. CDR3 coding DNA: TGTGCCAGCAGCGCACGGACTAGCGGGGATTACAATGAGCAGTTCTTC. Its protein product is CASSARTSGDYNEQFF.

The chain couples TRBV18 to TRBJ2-1; 10 bases align to TRBD2. This CDR3 comprises 15 residues. CDR1 and CDR2 from the germline V gene are KGHSH and LQKENI. After removal of 4 bases from V and 6 bases from J, the junction contained 6 bases not matched to a gene. The CDR3 DNA is TGTGCCAGCTCACTGAGGACTAGCGGCTCCAATGAGCAGTTCTTC. This sequence encodes CASSLRTSGSNEQFF.

In the case of this clone: Distinct nucleotide sequences in the sample also encode this CDR3. The gene calls are TRBV19 and TRBJ1-3; no reliable D call. Germline V gene data show CDR1 as LNHDA and CDR2 as SQIVND (reference sequence). V was shortened by 5 bases and J by 0 bases, with 11 bases between the two germline ends. CDR3 length: 15 residues. DNA of the CDR3: TGTGCCAGTAGTCCGGTTTGGAGCTCTGGAAACACCATATATTTT. Encoded protein: CASSPVWSSGNTIYF.

The chain carries TRBV3-1 (or the pseudogene TRBV3-2) and TRBJ1-4; D remains ambiguous. Germline V gene lookup returns CDR1 LGHDT and CDR2 YNNKEL (reference sequence). CDR3 length equals 15 residues. Between the trimmed V and J ends, which lost 4 bases and 5 bases, there was a span of 14 bases. The CDR3 sequence is CASSPTHPRNEKLFF. CDR3 coding DNA: TGTGCCAGCAGCCCGACACACCCAAGGAATGAAAAACTGTTTTTT.

This chain links TRBV2 with TRBJ2-7, with D possibly matching TRBD1 (6 bases). Trimming pared 6 bases from V and 5 bases from J, leaving 23 bases between. Germline CDR1 SNHLY, CDR2 FYNNEI. The CDR3 is made up of 16 amino acids. CDR3 nucleotides: TGTGCCAGCAGCCCGATGGGGCCAGGGGTAGTCGACGAGCAGTACTTC. As protein: CASSPMGPGVVDEQYF.

The rearrangement joins TRBV12-3 or TRBV12-4 to TRBJ1-1; 7 nucleotides align to TRBD1. This CDR3 has 13 residues. V trimming: 4 bases; J trimming: 5 bases; junction bases outside the gene matches: 4. For the CDR3, the DNA is TGTGCCAGCAGTTATACAGGGGAAACTGAAGCTTTCTTT. Amino acids: CASSYTGETEAFF.

This chain uses TRBV2 with TRBJ2-1, with 10 bases that match TRBD1. CDR3 size: 14 residues. Germline V CDR1 and CDR2: SNHLY, FYNNEI. V trimming: 8 bases; J trimming: 6 bases; junction bases outside the gene matches: 7. Written as DNA, the CDR3 is TGTGCCAGCGGTGGGACAGGGGTCATCAATGAGCAGTTCTTC. It yields the protein CASGGTGVINEQFF. Combining the CDR3 with reference TRBV2 and TRBJ2-1 gives the whole variable domain EPEVTQTPSHQVTQMGQEVILRCVPISNHLYFYWYRQILGQKVEFLVSFYNNEISEKSEIFDDQFSVERPDGSNFTLKIRSTKLEDSAMYFCASGGTGVINEQFFGPGTRLTVL.

This chain connects TRBV2 to TRBJ1-1; D is undetermined. Germline assignment: CDR1 SNHLY and CDR2 FYNNEI. V lost 6 bases and J lost 4, with 15 bases in between. The CDR3 covers 14 residues. CDR3 in DNA: TGTGCCAGCAGGGAGACACCTGAGGTCACTGAAGCTTTCTTT. Translated, it gives CASRETPEVTEAFF.

This chain links TRBV18 with TRBJ1-1, with a tentative D call TRBD1 (5 bases). Trimming removed 3 bases at V and 0 bases at J, with 11 bases between. The CDR3 loop spans 15 amino acids. Looked up from germline, CDR1 is KGHSH and CDR2 is LQKENI. The CDR3 sequence: CASSPSGTVNTEAFF. CDR3 in DNA: TGTGCCAGCTCACCCTCCGGGACGGTGAACACTGAAGCTTTCTTT. Together with reference TRBV18 and TRBJ1-1, the CDR3 gives the full variable domain: NAGVMQNPRHLVRRRGQEARLRCSPMKGHSHVYWYRQLPEEGLKFMVYLQKENIIDESGMPKERFSAEFPKEGPSILRIQQVVRGDSAAYFCASSPSGTVNTEAFFGQGTRLTVV.